The 32 T cell receptor beta chains below all came from one sample that was sequenced in a study of blood T cell repertoires in COVID-19. Libraries were prepared by immunoSEQ multiplex PCR; TCRdb keeps only in-frame clonotypes and omits some of them. The sample lists about 68,000 clones, roughly 83% occurring once. Source material: peripheral blood. These receptors came from a man in his forties or fifties with active COVID-19.

The chain uses TRBV27 and TRBJ1-1, with 9 bases identical to TRBD1. In germline, CDR1 is MNHEY, CDR2 SMNVEV (reference sequence). CDR3 size: 12 residues. V shed 5 bases and J 12 bases; nucleotides not matched to a gene: 7. CDR3 coding DNA: TGTGCCAGCAGTCTGACAGGGGGGGTAACTTTCTTT. This sequence encodes CASSLTGGVTFF.

V and J are TRBV7-2 and TRBJ2-7; D uncertain. Germline V gene data show CDR1 as SGHTA and CDR2 as FQGNSA. V was trimmed by 5 bases and J by 2 bases, leaving 7 bases between them. This CDR3 has 12 amino acids. The CDR3 is CASSVPPYEQYF. Written as DNA, the CDR3 is TGTGCCAGCAGCGTCCCTCCCTACGAGCAGTACTTC. Full variable domain (missing parts from reference TRBV7-2 and TRBJ2-7): GAGVSQSPSNKVTEKGKDVELRCDPISGHTALYWYRQSLGQGLEFLIYFQGNSAPDKSGLPSDRFSAERTGGSVSTLTIQRTQQEDSAVYLCASSVPPYEQYFGPGTRLTVT.

The rearrangement links TRBV4-1 to TRBJ1-2; weak D call: TRBD1 (6 bases). This CDR3 contains 14 residues. The germline V and J ends were trimmed by 0 bases and 5 bases, with 10 bases remaining between them. CDR1 is MGHRA and CDR2 is YSYEKL in the germline V gene. CDR3 DNA sequence: TGCGCCAGCAGCCAAGAGTACCAGGGGTATGGCTACACCTTC. It translates to CASSQEYQGYGYTF.

A single count supports this clone. V is TRBV27 and J is TRBJ2-1, with D possibly TRBD1 on 6 matching bases. V lost 2 bases to trimming and J lost 6 bases, with 8 bases between them. Looked up from germline, CDR1 is MNHEY and CDR2 is SMNVEV (reference sequence). The CDR3 covers 13 residues. This chain's CDR3 is CASSLGGGNEQFF. The CDR3 DNA follows: TGTGCCAGCAGTTTAGGGGGCGGCAATGAGCAGTTCTTC.

The chain combines TRBV5-4 with TRBJ2-3, with 8 bases fitting TRBD2. Germline CDR1 SGHNT, CDR2 YYREEE (reference sequence). This CDR3 has 15 residues. Trimming at V came to 2 bases and at J to 1 base, leaving 3 bases not matched to a gene. The DNA for the CDR3 is TGTGCCAGCAGCTTTTACGGGGGGGGCACAGATACGCAGTATTTT. Protein sequence: CASSFYGGGTDTQYF. The complete variable domain, with remaining parts taken from reference TRBV5-4 and TRBJ2-3, reads ETGVTQSPTHLIKTRGQQVTLRCSSQSGHNTVSWYQQALGQGPQFIFQYYREEENGRGNFPPRFSGLQFPNYSSELNVNALELDDSALYLCASSFYGGGTDTQYFGPGTRLTVL.

The rearrangement uses TRBV3-1 (or the pseudogene TRBV3-2) and TRBJ1-3; D is perhaps TRBD1 (6 bases). V lost 6 bases and J lost 6, with 12 bases in between. The CDR3 is made up of 13 amino acids. The germline gives CDR1 LGHDT, CDR2 YNNKEL (reference sequence). CDR3 DNA: TGTGCCAGCAGACAGGGAACGCCAAACACCATATATTTT. Its translation is CASRQGTPNTIYF.

The chain combines TRBV6-5 with TRBJ2-2, with 9 bases identical to TRBD1. The CDR3 has 15 amino acids. The J segment lost 6 bases and the V segment lost 7 bases, leaving 9 bases of the junction unmatched. CDR1 and CDR2 (germline): MNHEY, SVGAGI. CDR3 region: CASTGQGLIAGELFF. The CDR3, as DNA: TGTGCCAGCACCGGACAGGGGCTAATCGCCGGGGAGCTGTTTTTT.

The rearrangement links TRBV4-1 to TRBJ1-4; TRBD1 might be the D (6 bases). Germline CDR1 MGHRA, CDR2 YSYEKL. The germline V and J ends were trimmed by 0 bases and 13 bases, with 15 bases remaining between them. This CDR3 is 14 amino acids long. The CDR3 loop reads CASSQELQGFSLFF. CDR3 nucleotides: TGCGCCAGCAGCCAAGAGTTACAGGGTTTCTCACTGTTTTTT.

V usage is TRBV5-6 and J usage is TRBJ1-1; D call uncertain. Trimming took off 1 base at V and 0 bases at J, with 10 bases between the two ends. The CDR3 spans 15 residues. Germline V gene lookup returns CDR1 SGHDT and CDR2 YYEEEE. The CDR3 bases are TGTGCCAGCAGCTTGTATTCATACATGAACACTGAAGCTTTCTTT. Translating it yields CASSLYSYMNTEAFF. Based on the CDR3 plus reference TRBV5-6 and TRBJ1-1, the full variable domain is DAGVTQSPTHLIKTRGQQVTLRCSPKSGHDTVSWYQQALGQGPQFIFQYYEEEERQRGNFPDRFSGHQFPNYSSELNVNALLLGDSALYLCASSLYSYMNTEAFFGQGTRLTVV.

The V and J genes are TRBV24-1 and TRBJ1-6, with no clear D. Trimming removed 4 bases from V and 8 bases from J, with 8 bases in between. CDR3 length equals 13 residues. Germline CDR1 is KGHDR and CDR2 is SFDVKD. This chain's CDR3 is CATSERVDSPLHF. As DNA, the CDR3 is TGTGCCACCAGTGAACGGGTGGATTCACCCCTCCACTTT.

This chain uses TRBV7-6 with TRBJ2-3; 7 bases are shared with TRBD2. The length of the CDR3 is 16 residues. Germline trimming cut 5 bases from V and 3 bases from J; bases unmatched to any gene: 11. Germline V CDR1 and CDR2: SGHVS, FNYEAQ. The CDR3 sequence is CASSRPGGSMTDTQYF. DNA for the CDR3: TGTGCCAGCAGCCGCCCGGGCGGGAGCATGACAGATACGCAGTATTTT.

This rearrangement joins TRBV6-2 or TRBV6-3 to TRBJ2-7; D gene unclear. Germline CDR1 is MNHEY and CDR2 is SVGEGT. The CDR3 extends over 11 amino acids. The V end lost 4 bases, the J end lost 5 bases, and 6 bases lay between the germline ends. Here the CDR3 reads CASSFFNEQYF. The CDR3, as DNA: TGTGCCAGCAGTTTTTTCAACGAGCAGTACTTC.

The genes are TRBV6-5 and TRBJ1-2; maybe TRBD1 (6 bases). CDR3 length: 15 residues. V lost 2 bases, J lost 0 bases, and 10 bases lay in between. Per the germline V gene, CDR1 is MNHEY and CDR2 is SVGAGI. CDR3 sequence reads: CASSYGQPSNYGYTF. DNA for the CDR3: TGTGCCAGCAGTTACGGACAGCCTTCTAACTATGGCTACACCTTC.

CDR3 nucleotides: TGTGCCAGTAGTATCCGCCGTGCGGGAGGGCCGGGAACCGGGGAGCTGTTTTTT. It is translated as CASSIRRAGGPGTGELFF. The gene calls are TRBV19 and TRBJ2-2, with 9 bases lining up with TRBD2. The CDR3 extends over 18 amino acids. The junction had 13 bases not matched to a gene; V was cut back by 3 bases and J by 5 bases. The germline gives CDR1 LNHDA, CDR2 SQIVND (reference sequence).

The chain uses TRBV7-2 and TRBJ1-1; TRBD1 aligns across 9 bases. V shed 6 bases and J 10 bases; nucleotides not matched to a gene: 15. Per the germline V gene, CDR1 is SGHTA and CDR2 is FQGNSA. The CDR3 totals 15 residues. The CDR3 protein is CASRESGTGFLRAFF. In DNA, the CDR3 is TGTGCCAGCAGGGAATCCGGGACAGGGTTTCTTCGAGCTTTCTTT.

The chain recombines TRBV6-5 with TRBJ2-7; D unclear. V was trimmed by 5 bases and J by 6 bases, leaving 14 bases between them. Per the germline V gene, CDR1 is MNHEY and CDR2 is SVGAGI. The CDR3 runs to 13 residues. For the CDR3, the DNA is TGTGCCAGCAGTCCCCCCGGTGGGCGCGAGCAGTACTTC. Its protein product is CASSPPGGREQYF.

The chain carries TRBV6-2 or TRBV6-3 and TRBJ2-5; D gene ambiguous. Looked up from germline, CDR1 is MNHEY and CDR2 is SVGEGT. There are 13 residues in the CDR3. V lost 0 bases, J lost 5 bases, and 7 bases lay in between. The chain's CDR3 is CASSYSLFETQYF. CDR3 in DNA: TGTGCCAGCAGTTACTCCCTTTTCGAGACCCAGTACTTC.

The chain has TRBV4-3 and TRBJ2-1; D is unclear. In germline, CDR1 is LGHNA, CDR2 YSLEER. V was cut by 0 bases and J by 0 bases, with 9 bases left in between. The CDR3 loop spans 16 amino acids. The DNA for the CDR3 is TGCGCCAGCAGCCAAGACATATCACTCTCCTACAATGAGCAGTTCTTC. Protein product: CASSQDISLSYNEQFF.

This clone has just a few counts. The chain links TRBV5-1 to TRBJ2-5; 7 bases map to TRBD2. V lost 6 bases, J lost 1 base, and 12 bases stayed unmatched. The germline CDR1 and CDR2 sequences are SGHRS and YFSETQ. CDR3 length equals 16 residues. The CDR3 nucleotides are TGCGCCAGCACGTTGGCCCCGGGGGGTATCCAAGAGACCCAGTACTTC. Amino acid sequence: CASTLAPGGIQETQYF. The full variable domain, rest sourced from reference TRBV5-1 and TRBJ2-5, is KAGVTQTPRYLIKTRGQQVTLSCSPISGHRSVSWYQQTPGQGLQFLFEYFSETQRNKGNFPGRFSGRQFSNSRSEMNVSTLELGDSALYLCASTLAPGGIQETQYFGPGTRLLVL.

This clone was observed once. This rearrangement joins TRBV30 to TRBJ2-1, with 11 nucleotides matching TRBD2. Germline CDR1 GTSNPN, CDR2 SVGIG (reference sequence). The J segment lost 5 bases and the V segment lost 0 bases, leaving 3 bases of the junction unmatched. The CDR3 totals 15 residues. CDR3 sequence (DNA): TGTGCCTGGAGTGTACCTAGCGGGGGGAACAATGAGCAGTTCTTC. This translates into CAWSVPSGGNNEQFF.

This chain joins TRBV5-1 and TRBJ2-7; tentative D call: TRBD2 (5 bases). The CDR3 has 14 residues. With 6 bases removed from V and 6 bases from J, the gap between germline ends came to 19 bases. Germline V lookup: CDR1 SGHRS, CDR2 YFSETQ. The CDR3 DNA follows: TGCGCCAGCACTACTTTCGCCGGGGAACGCGAGCAGTACTTC. As protein: CASTTFAGEREQYF.

The chain links TRBV7-2 to TRBJ2-7; 10 bases are a match to TRBD1. This CDR3 is built from 18 residues. J gave up 6 bases and V 1 base, and 15 bases lay outside the gene matches. The germline V gene has CDR1 SGHTA and CDR2 FQGNSA. CDR3 protein: CASSLDRPGQGNLREQYF. CDR3 sequence (DNA): TGTGCCAGCAGCTTAGACAGACCGGGACAGGGGAACCTACGCGAGCAGTACTTC.

This chain links TRBV9 with TRBJ1-2; 7 positions agree with TRBD1. Germline V gene data show CDR1 as SGDLS and CDR2 as YYNGEE. J lost 6 bases, V lost 2 bases, and 7 bases had no gene match. There are 14 residues in the CDR3. The CDR3 loop reads CASSVRDRLDGYTF. The CDR3 region has the DNA TGTGCCAGCAGCGTTAGGGACAGACTTGATGGCTACACCTTC. The full variable domain, completed using reference TRBV9 and TRBJ1-2, is DSGVTQTPKHLITATGQRVTLRCSPRSGDLSVYWYQQSLDQGLQFLIQYYNGEERAKGNILERFSAQQFPDLHSELNLSSLELGDSALYFCASSVRDRLDGYTFGSGTRLTVV.

V and J are TRBV19 and TRBJ2-5; 12 nucleotides match TRBD1. The CDR3 consists of 17 residues. Germline V gene sequence: CDR1 LNHDA, CDR2 SQIVND (reference sequence). V was pared by 7 bases and J by 5 bases, with 14 bases of the junction left unmatched. The CDR3 loop is CASTGTRGTGGGETQYF. CDR3 bases: TGTGCCAGTACGGGGACGCGCGGGACAGGGGGCGGGGAGACCCAGTACTTC.

The V call is TRBV2, the J call TRBJ1-1, with a weak D call TRBD1 (5 bases). The CDR3 runs to 14 residues. V lost 6 bases to trimming and J lost 5 bases, with 16 bases between them. CDR1 and CDR2 from the germline V gene are SNHLY and FYNNEI. The CDR3 loop reads CASSQLGGGTEAFF. Written as DNA, the CDR3 is TGTGCCAGCAGCCAATTGGGGGGGGGAACTGAAGCTTTCTTT.

J is TRBJ1-5 and V is TRBV4-1; 9 bases match TRBD1. Germline V gene sequence: CDR1 MGHRA, CDR2 YSYEKL. With V trimmed by 2 bases and J by 6 bases, 2 bases remained unmatched. The CDR3 extends over 14 amino acids. The CDR3 loop is CASSQTTGGQPQHF. In DNA, the CDR3 is TGCGCCAGCAGCCAAACGACAGGGGGTCAGCCCCAGCATTTT.

The chain carries TRBV19 and TRBJ1-3; 7 nucleotides agree with TRBD1. V lost 8 bases, J lost 2 bases, and 6 bases stayed unmatched. The CDR3 consists of 14 residues. Germline V CDR1 and CDR2: LNHDA, SQIVND (reference sequence). CDR3 protein: CASQEGAAGNTIYF. CDR3 coding DNA: TGTGCCAGTCAGGAGGGGGCGGCTGGAAACACCATATATTTT.

This clone was seen a handful of times. The CDR3 loop reads CASSQETSGAVHEQYF. The CDR3, as DNA: TGTGCCAGCAGCCAAGAAACTAGCGGAGCGGTCCACGAGCAGTACTTC. This chain links TRBV4-2 with TRBJ2-7; 8 bases map to TRBD2. The CDR3 runs 16 residues. With V trimmed by 0 bases and J by 5 bases, 9 bases remained unmatched. Germline V lookup: CDR1 LGHNA, CDR2 YNFKEQ.

This clone was seen just once. V and J are TRBV5-4 and TRBJ2-1; 8 positions agree with TRBD2. Trimming cost V 1 base and J 9 bases; bases outside gene matches: 9. This CDR3 has 15 residues. The V gene's germline CDR1 is SGHNT and CDR2 YYREEE (reference sequence). The CDR3, as DNA: TGTGCCAGCAGCTTGTCGGACCGGGGGGGCCGTGAGCAGTTCTTC. It codes for CASSLSDRGGREQFF. Full variable domain (remainder filled in from reference TRBV5-4 and TRBJ2-1): ETGVTQSPTHLIKTRGQQVTLRCSSQSGHNTVSWYQQALGQGPQFIFQYYREEENGRGNFPPRFSGLQFPNYSSELNVNALELDDSALYLCASSLSDRGGREQFFGPGTRLTVL.

J is TRBJ2-2 and V is TRBV6-5; D is unresolved. Germline V gene data show CDR1 as MNHEY and CDR2 as SVGAGI. The CDR3 covers 15 residues. V was cut by 0 bases and J by 0 bases, with 5 bases left in between. CDR3 region: CASSYSRANTGELFF. The DNA of the CDR3 is TGTGCCAGCAGTTACTCGAGAGCGAACACCGGGGAGCTGTTTTTT.

V usage is TRBV29-1 and J usage is TRBJ2-7, with TRBD2 identical over 13 bases. CDR1 is SQVTM, CDR2 ANQGSEA, per germline. Trimming at V came to 4 bases and at J to 2 bases, leaving 5 bases not matched to a gene. The CDR3 spans 15 residues. The CDR3 here is CSVGWGTSGTYEQYF. DNA of the CDR3: TGCAGCGTTGGGTGGGGGACTAGCGGGACCTACGAGCAGTACTTC.

The chain employs TRBV5-1 and TRBJ1-5; D gene unclear. Trimming took 0 bases from V and 3 from J, leaving 10 bases between them. From germline, CDR1 is SGHRS and CDR2 YFSETQ. The CDR3 contains 15 residues. Here the CDR3 DNA reads TGCGCCAGCAGCTTGGACACGGGAGACAATCAGCCCCAGCATTTT. It encodes CASSLDTGDNQPQHF. The whole variable domain, remainder taken from reference TRBV5-1 and TRBJ1-5, is KAGVTQTPRYLIKTRGQQVTLSCSPISGHRSVSWYQQTPGQGLQFLFEYFSETQRNKGNFPGRFSGRQFSNSRSEMNVSTLELGDSALYLCASSLDTGDNQPQHFGDGTRLSIL.